This paragraph reports one T cell receptor (beta chain). The target of this receptor is not known. No base quality values were provided; no much bigger clone lies one nucleotide off. During the collection period, no immune events, such as infections, were documented for the healthy donors. Healthy-donor blood repertoires served as a training cohort to calibrate time-dependent variance in a beta-binomial model of T-cell clone differential abundance. There were some ten healthy donors in the training cohort, of whom 3 were female and 7 were male. The donors were between roughly 25 and 64 years old, with an average age of about 47 years. Obtained from a commercial supplier, whole blood was collected from each healthy donor at three time points set two weeks apart. For immunosequencing, genomic DNA was extracted from whole blood that had not been sorted. The data stem from a study of identifying expanded T cells in peripheral blood (dated by TCRdb to between 2018 and 2020). As for the study more broadly: Separate aliquots of the same genomic DNA pool were sequenced to produce technical replicates, and four replicates were compared in pairs.

CDR3 length: 16 amino acids, cysteine to phenylalanine. The retained sequence is limited to the CDR3, 48 bases, with the frame set at the first base. From a lookup of the germline V gene, CDR1 and CDR2 are LGHNT and FRNRAP. Trimming at the junction amounts to 0 bases on V and 3 bases on J, and the germline ends lie 15 bases apart. The immunoSEQ Assay, which uses bias-controlled multiplex PCR amplification of genomic DNA, was used to profile TCRbeta CDR3 regions. Per the source publication's procedure: The absolute abundance of each unique TCRbeta CDR3 region was quantified after sequences were collapsed and filtered. Differential abundance was tested with two models: a binomial (Fisher-equivalent) model and a beta-binomial model that adds time-dependent variance fitted from healthy donors. Clones with fewer than 5 combined templates were excluded, and clones with Benjamini-Hochberg FDR below 0.01 were called differentially abundant. Beta-binomial variance was modeled as a function of total template count across the two samples using the form v = (b*log(k)+a)^2. TCRdb holds this immuneACCESS table with in-frame rearrangements only. Some clones are missing; in checked studies, unresolved V genes explain under half, and the rest has no known cause. V and J calls and clone size are copied from that table; D and trimming were computed from the DNA. The sample contains around 100,000 clones, 80% to 90% of them found a single time. Jointly, the top ten make up roughly 6% of the sample.

What the research found in general, with its limitations: The authors expected biological variance in healthy repertoires might increase further over much longer intervals such as months to years. Both the number of clones called differentially abundant and the false-positive rate were significantly reduced by the beta-binomial model across all healthy-donor time intervals. Between technical replicates the binomial model flagged 1 to 1.5 differentially abundant clones, whereas over around 2 weeks the binomial model flagged about 16.4 and over approximately 4 weeks approximately 20. In all healthy donors, the variance in clone template counts between samples taken roughly 14 days apart rose significantly as total template count increased.

The chain links TRBV12-5 with TRBJ2-7; perhaps TRBD1 is the D gene, with 6 bases matching. The sample was blood. This clonotype was sampled from a person aged 18 to 75 in good health. The CDR3 reads as follows: CASGLVQGGQLYEQYF. In nucleotides, the sequence is TGTGCTAGTGGTTTGGTACAGGGCGGACAGCTCTACGAGCAGTACTTC.